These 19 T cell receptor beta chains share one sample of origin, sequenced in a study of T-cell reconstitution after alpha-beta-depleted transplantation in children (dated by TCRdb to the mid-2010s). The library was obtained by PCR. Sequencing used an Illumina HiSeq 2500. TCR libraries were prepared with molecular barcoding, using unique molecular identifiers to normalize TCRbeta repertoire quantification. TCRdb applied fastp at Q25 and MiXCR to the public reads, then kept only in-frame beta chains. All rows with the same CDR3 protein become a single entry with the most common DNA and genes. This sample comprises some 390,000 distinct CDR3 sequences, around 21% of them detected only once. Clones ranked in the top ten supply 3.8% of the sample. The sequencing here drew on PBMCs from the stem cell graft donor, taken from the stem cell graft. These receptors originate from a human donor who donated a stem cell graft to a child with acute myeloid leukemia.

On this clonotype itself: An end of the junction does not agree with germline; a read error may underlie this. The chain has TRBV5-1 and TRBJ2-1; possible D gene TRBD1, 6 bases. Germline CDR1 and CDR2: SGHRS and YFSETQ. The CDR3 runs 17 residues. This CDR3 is CASRFPSGTTSYNEQFF. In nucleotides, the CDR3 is TGCGCCAGCCGCTTCCCCAGTGGGACAACGTCCTACAATGAGCAGTTCTTC.

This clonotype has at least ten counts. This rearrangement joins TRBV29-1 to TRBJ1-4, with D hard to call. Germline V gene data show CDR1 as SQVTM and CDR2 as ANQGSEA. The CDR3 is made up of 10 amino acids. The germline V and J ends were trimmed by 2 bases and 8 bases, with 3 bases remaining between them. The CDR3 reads CSVEIEKLFF. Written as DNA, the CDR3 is TGCAGCGTTGAAATAGAAAAACTGTTTTTT.

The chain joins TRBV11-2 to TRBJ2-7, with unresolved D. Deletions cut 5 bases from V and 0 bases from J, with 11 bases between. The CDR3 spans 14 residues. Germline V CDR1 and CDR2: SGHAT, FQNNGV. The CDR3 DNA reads TGTGCCAGCAGCCCCGAGAGAACCTCCTACGAGCAGTACTTC. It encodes CASSPERTSYEQYF. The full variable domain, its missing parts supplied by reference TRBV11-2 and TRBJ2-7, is EAGVAQSPRYKIIEKRQSVAFWCNPISGHATLYWYQQILGQGPKLLIQFQNNGVVDDSQLPKDRFSAERLKGVDSTLKIQPAKLEDSAVYLCASSPERTSYEQYFGPGTRLTVT.

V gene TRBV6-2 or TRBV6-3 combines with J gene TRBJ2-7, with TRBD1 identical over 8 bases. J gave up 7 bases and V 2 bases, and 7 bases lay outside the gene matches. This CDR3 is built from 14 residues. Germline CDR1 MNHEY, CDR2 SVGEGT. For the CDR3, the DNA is TGTGCCAGCAGTTACCTTCAGGACAGGGTGGAGCAGTACTTC. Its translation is CASSYLQDRVEQYF.

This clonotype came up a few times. The DNA of the CDR3 is TGTGCCAGCAGTCTACCGGGACTAGCGGGAGGGCCGCACACCGGGGAGCTGTTTTTT. This sequence encodes CASSLPGLAGGPHTGELFF. This sequence joins TRBV28 and TRBJ2-2; 16 bases are shared with TRBD2. Losses at the gene ends were 5 bases for V and 3 bases for J; bases not matched to a gene: 9. The CDR3 contains 19 residues. The germline CDR1 and CDR2 sequences are MDHEN and SYDVKM.

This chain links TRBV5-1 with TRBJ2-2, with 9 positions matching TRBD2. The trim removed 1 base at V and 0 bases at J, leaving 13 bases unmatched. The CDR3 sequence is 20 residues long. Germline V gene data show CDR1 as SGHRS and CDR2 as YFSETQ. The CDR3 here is CASSLLIRLAVIANTGELFF. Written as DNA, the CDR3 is TGCGCCAGCAGCTTGCTTATTAGACTAGCGGTAATTGCGAACACCGGGGAGCTGTTTTTT.

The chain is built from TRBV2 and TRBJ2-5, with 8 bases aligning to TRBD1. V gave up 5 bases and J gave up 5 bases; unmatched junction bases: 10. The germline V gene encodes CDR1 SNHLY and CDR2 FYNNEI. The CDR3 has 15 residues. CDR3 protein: CASSPDRALLETQYF. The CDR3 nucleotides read TGTGCCAGCAGTCCGGACAGGGCGCTTTTGGAGACCCAGTACTTC.

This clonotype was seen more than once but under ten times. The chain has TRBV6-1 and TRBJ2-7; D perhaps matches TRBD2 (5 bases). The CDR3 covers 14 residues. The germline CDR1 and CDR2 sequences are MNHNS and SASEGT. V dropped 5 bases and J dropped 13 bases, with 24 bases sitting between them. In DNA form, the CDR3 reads TGTGCCAGCAGTCGCCGAGAGGAAAATGCGGGTAAATACTTC. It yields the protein CASSRREENAGKYF.

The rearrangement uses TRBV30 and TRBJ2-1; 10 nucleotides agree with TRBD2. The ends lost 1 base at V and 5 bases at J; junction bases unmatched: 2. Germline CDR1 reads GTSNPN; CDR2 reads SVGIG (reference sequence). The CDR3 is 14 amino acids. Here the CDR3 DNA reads TGTGCCTGGAGTGGCGGACTAGCGGACAATGAGCAGTTCTTC. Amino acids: CAWSGGLADNEQFF.

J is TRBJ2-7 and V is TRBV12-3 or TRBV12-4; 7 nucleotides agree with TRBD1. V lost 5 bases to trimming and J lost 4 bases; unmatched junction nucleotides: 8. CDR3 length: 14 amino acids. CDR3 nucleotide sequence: TGTGCCAGCAGTAGACAGGGAAGGAGGTACGAGCAGTACTTC. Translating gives CASSRQGRRYEQYF.

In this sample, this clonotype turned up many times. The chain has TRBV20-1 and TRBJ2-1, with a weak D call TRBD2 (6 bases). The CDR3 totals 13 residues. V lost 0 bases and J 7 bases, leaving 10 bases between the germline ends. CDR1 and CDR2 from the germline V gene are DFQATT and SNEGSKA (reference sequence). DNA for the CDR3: TGCAGTGCTAGAGAGTCGAGCGGGAATGAGCAGTTCTTC. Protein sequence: CSARESSGNEQFF.

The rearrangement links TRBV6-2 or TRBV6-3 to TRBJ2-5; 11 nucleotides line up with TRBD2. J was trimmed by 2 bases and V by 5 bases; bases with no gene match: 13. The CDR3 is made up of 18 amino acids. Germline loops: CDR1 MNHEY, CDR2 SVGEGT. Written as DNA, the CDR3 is TGTGCCAGCAGTCACGGGACTAGCGGAGTCCCCTTACAAGAGACCCAGTACTTC. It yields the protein CASSHGTSGVPLQETQYF.

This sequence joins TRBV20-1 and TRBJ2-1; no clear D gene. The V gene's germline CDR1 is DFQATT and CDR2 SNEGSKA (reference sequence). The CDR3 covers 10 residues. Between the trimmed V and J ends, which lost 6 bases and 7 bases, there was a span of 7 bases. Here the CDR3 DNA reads TGCAGTGCACTGGGAAATGAGCAGTTCTTC. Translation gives CSALGNEQFF.

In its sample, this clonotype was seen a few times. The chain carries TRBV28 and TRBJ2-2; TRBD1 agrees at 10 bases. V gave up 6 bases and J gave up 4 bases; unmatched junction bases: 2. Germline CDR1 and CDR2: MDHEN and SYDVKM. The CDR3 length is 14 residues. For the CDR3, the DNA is TGTGCCAGCAGATGGGACAGGGGCACCGGGGAGCTGTTTTTT. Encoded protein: CASRWDRGTGELFF.

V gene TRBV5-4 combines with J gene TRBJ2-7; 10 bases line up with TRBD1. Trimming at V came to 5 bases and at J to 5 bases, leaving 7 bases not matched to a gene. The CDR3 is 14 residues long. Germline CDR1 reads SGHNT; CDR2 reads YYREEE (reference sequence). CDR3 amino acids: CASRLGQGGNEQYF. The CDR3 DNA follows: TGTGCCAGCAGGCTCGGACAGGGGGGAAACGAGCAGTACTTC.

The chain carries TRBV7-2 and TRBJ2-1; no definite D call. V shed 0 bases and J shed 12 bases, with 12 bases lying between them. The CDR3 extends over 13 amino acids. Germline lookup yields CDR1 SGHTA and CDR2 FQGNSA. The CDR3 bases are TGTGCCAGCAGCTTAGCCCTTCCCGGTGGGCAGTTCTTC. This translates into CASSLALPGGQFF.

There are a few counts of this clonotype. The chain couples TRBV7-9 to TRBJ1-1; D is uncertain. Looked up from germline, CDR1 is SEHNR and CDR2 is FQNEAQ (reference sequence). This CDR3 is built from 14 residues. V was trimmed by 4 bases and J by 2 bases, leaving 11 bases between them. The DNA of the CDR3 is TGTGCCAGCAGCTCACCGGGGTCCAACACTGAAGCTTTCTTT. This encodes CASSSPGSNTEAFF.

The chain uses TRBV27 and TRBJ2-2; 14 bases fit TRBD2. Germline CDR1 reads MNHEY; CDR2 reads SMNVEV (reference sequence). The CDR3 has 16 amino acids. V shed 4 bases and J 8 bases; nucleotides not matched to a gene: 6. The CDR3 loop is CASSYQTSGRAGELFF. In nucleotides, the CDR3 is TGTGCCAGCAGTTATCAGACTAGCGGGAGGGCGGGGGAGCTGTTTTTT.

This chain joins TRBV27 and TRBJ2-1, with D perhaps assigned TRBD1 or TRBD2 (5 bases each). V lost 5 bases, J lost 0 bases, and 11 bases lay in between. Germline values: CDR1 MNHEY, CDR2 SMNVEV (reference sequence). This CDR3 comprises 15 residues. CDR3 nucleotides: TGTGCCAGCAGTCGGGGACGGGTCTCCTACAATGAGCAGTTCTTC. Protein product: CASSRGRVSYNEQFF.